This TCR beta chain was documented in a study of blood T cell repertoires in COVID-19. Study background: Both acute and convalescent COVID-19 samples were obtained from the United States, Italy and Spain. T cells, B-cell-depleted T cells, or PBMCs provided the cDNA or gDNA that served as material.

Between the trimmed V and J ends, which lost 2 bases and 4 bases, there was a span of 17 bases. This CDR3 is built from 16 residues. Germline loops: CDR1 SGHAT, CDR2 FQDESV (reference sequence). Authors' methods: Researchers report that nucleated cell counts were estimated from reference gene primer amplification. The protocol was immunoSEQ multiplex PCR, while the TCRdb copy is restricted to in-frame clones and leaves out a portion. V, J and clone size are those of that table, while D and trimming were read from the DNA. The sample has under 200,000 clones, around four fifths seen once. Source material: peripheral blood. The V gene is TRBV11-1, the J gene TRBJ1-2; D gene ambiguous. This sequence was found in a man between 65 and 85 years old with acute or convalescent COVID-19. The CDR3, as DNA: TGTGCCAGCAGCTTAAACGACGCAGGCTACGGCTATGGCTACACCTTC. It yields the protein CASSLNDAGYGYGYTF.